One and the same sample provided the 10 T cell receptor beta chains below, sequenced in a study of T cell repertoires in cytomegalovirus infection. Their target antigens are unknown. MiXCR was run by TCRdb on the reads, yielding one entry per CDR3 protein. The sample contains about 350,000 distinct CDR3 sequences, about 35% of which appear only once. Specimen: cultured PBMCs, collected from culture after CMV antigen stimulation. Every receptor here comes from a human donor in good health (CMV status not recorded). Some clones in this sample may be carry-over from other donors' samples.

V and J are TRBV12-3 or TRBV12-4 and TRBJ2-1; tentative D call: TRBD2 (5 bases). V was trimmed by 5 bases and J by 5 bases, leaving 25 bases between them. The CDR3 is made up of 18 amino acids. CDR3 protein: CASSPRTGWGSWDNEQFF. CDR3 coding DNA: TGTGCCAGCAGTCCTCGGACTGGCTGGGGTTCGTGGGACAATGAGCAGTTCTTC.

This clonotype showed up just a few times. This rearrangement joins TRBV6-1 to TRBJ2-3; tentative D call: TRBD2 (6 bases). The length of the CDR3 is 15 residues. V was shortened by 6 bases and J by 4 bases, with 17 bases between the two germline ends. The V gene's germline CDR1 is MNHNS and CDR2 SASEGT. The CDR3 DNA reads TGTGCCAGCAGAAGTGGTACTAGCTACTCAGATACGCAGTATTTT. Its translation: CASRSGTSYSDTQYF.

This clonotype was detected only once. This chain joins TRBV19 and TRBJ1-6, with 8 positions matching TRBD1. The CDR3 length is 15 residues. The V gene's germline CDR1 is LNHDA and CDR2 SQIVND (reference sequence). The V gene end was trimmed by 1 base and the J gene end by 6 bases; junction bases not matched to a gene: 2. The CDR3 is CASSIAGQGNSPLHF. CDR3 coding DNA: TGTGCCAGTAGTATAGCTGGACAGGGTAATTCACCCCTCCACTTT.

V gene TRBV6-5 combines with J gene TRBJ1-1, with 11 bases fitting TRBD1. The CDR3 loop spans 13 amino acids. Germline V CDR1 and CDR2: MNHEY, SVGAGI. V lost 7 bases, J lost 4 bases, and 2 bases stayed unmatched. CDR3 DNA: TGTGCCAGCAAGGGACAGGGGGGCACTGAAGCTTTCTTT. Amino acid sequence: CASKGQGGTEAFF.

The rearrangement uses TRBV4-1 and TRBJ1-5; D is ambiguous. The CDR3 is made up of 15 amino acids. The V end was cut by 2 bases, the J end by 4 bases, with 12 bases between. Germline V CDR1 and CDR2: MGHRA, YSYEKL. This CDR3 reads CASSQPSRVNQPQHF. In nucleotides, the CDR3 is TGCGCCAGCAGCCAACCCTCCCGGGTAAATCAGCCCCAGCATTTT.

The chain uses TRBV10-3 and TRBJ2-6; possibly TRBD1 for D (6 bases). Trimming removed 7 bases at V and 2 bases at J, with 6 bases between. The V gene's germline CDR1 is ENHRY and CDR2 SYGVKD. CDR3 size: 13 residues. This chain's CDR3 is CAIKGAGANVLTF. CDR3 in DNA: TGTGCCATCAAGGGGGCTGGGGCCAACGTCCTGACTTTC.

The rearrangement uses TRBV5-5 and TRBJ1-5; the D is unclear. Germline V gives CDR1 SGHKS, CDR2 YYEKEE (reference sequence). This CDR3 is 15 amino acids long. The germline V and J ends were trimmed by 6 bases and 0 bases, with 13 bases remaining between them. The CDR3 sequence is CASIPGRGSNQPQHF. CDR3 bases: TGTGCCAGCATCCCGGGGAGAGGTAGCAATCAGCCCCAGCATTTT. The full variable domain, rest sourced from reference TRBV5-5 and TRBJ1-5, is DAGVTQSPTHLIKTRGQQVTLRCSPISGHKSVSWYQQVLGQGPQFIFQYYEKEERGRGNFPDRFSARQFPNYSSELNVNALLLGDSALYLCASIPGRGSNQPQHFGDGTRLSIL.

This clonotype was detected a few times. The chain uses TRBV7-6 and TRBJ2-3, with D unresolved. Between the trimmed V and J ends, which lost 8 bases and 2 bases, there was a span of 11 bases. Germline V gene sequence: CDR1 SGHVS, CDR2 FNYEAQ. There are 13 residues in the CDR3. Here the CDR3 reads CASQGSHTDTQYF. DNA for the CDR3: TGTGCCAGCCAAGGGTCCCACACAGATACGCAGTATTTT.

This chain joins TRBV7-2 and TRBJ1-3, with D perhaps TRBD1 (6 bases). This CDR3 contains 15 residues. Trimming pared 1 base from V and 4 bases from J, leaving 11 bases between. Germline V gene sequence: CDR1 SGHTA, CDR2 FQGNSA. The CDR3 here is CASSLGGGPGNTIYF. CDR3 DNA sequence: TGTGCCAGCAGCTTAGGTGGGGGGCCAGGAAACACCATATATTTT.

J is TRBJ2-3 and V is TRBV12-3 or TRBV12-4, with D hard to call. The CDR3 has 12 amino acids. The V and J ends lost 6 bases and 2 bases respectively, with 6 bases between them. CDR3 loop: CASRLITDTQYF. Here the CDR3 DNA reads TGTGCCAGCAGGCTAATCACAGATACGCAGTATTTT.